This is a list of T cell receptor beta chains from one sample in a study of identical twins. TCRdb itself ran the 5' RACE reads through MiXCR, one entry per CDR3 protein. In the table there are approximately 300,000 distinct CDR3 sequences, just under 9.5% of which are singletons. The data also belong to a second study, concerning yellow fever vaccine responses in identical twins.

The sample taken for sequencing was CD8+ T cells sorted from blood. Every receptor here comes from a woman between 18 and 29 years old in good health. Both conserved end residues are part of each CDR3. D genes are given only for firm matches. Some rows mark clone size as missing; the rest say once, few, many or name a class of expanded clone.

.	few	TRBV5-1	TRBJ2-6	CASSLVSGGANVLTF	TGCGCCAGCAGCTTGGTTTCGGGTGGGGCCAACGTCCTGACTTTC
.	.	TRBV12-5	TRBJ2-1	CASGLEGLLNEQFF	TGTGCTAGTGGTTTGGAGGGACTTCTGAATGAGCAGTTCTTC
.	.	TRBV29-1	TRBJ2-5	CSVELDWREQETQYF	TGCAGCGTTGAGTTGGACTGGAGGGAACAAGAGACCCAGTACTTC
.	few	TRBV27	TRBJ1-1	CASSNTGNTEAFF	TGTGCCAGCAGTAATACAGGGAACACTGAAGCTTTCTTT
.	many	TRBV7-2	TRBJ1-5	CASSPIGREGSNQPQHF	TGTGCCAGCAGCCCCATTGGCAGGGAAGGGAGCAATCAGCCCCAGCATTTT
TRBD1	few	TRBV7-9	TRBJ2-3	CASSVLLGQGAVDTQYF	TGTGCCAGCAGCGTACTATTGGGACAGGGCGCCGTAGATACGCAGTATTTT
.	few	TRBV29-1	TRBJ2-5	CSVAMRPWSQETQYF	TGCAGCGTTGCGATGAGACCATGGTCTCAAGAGACCCAGTACTTC
TRBD1	many	TRBV29-1	TRBJ2-1	CSITGTGLDEQFF	TGCAGCATAACCGGGACAGGGTTGGATGAGCAGTTCTTC
TRBD2	.	TRBV2	TRBJ2-2	CASSARGGDRELFF	TGTGCCAGCAGTGCCCGCGGGGGGGACAGGGAGCTGTTTTTT
TRBD2	many	TRBV6-1	TRBJ2-7	CASSSSGGPFYEQYF	TGTGCCAGCAGTAGTAGCGGGGGACCCTTCTACGAGCAGTACTTC
TRBD1	few	TRBV20-1	TRBJ2-3	CSARAWTGELDTQYF	TGCAGTGCTAGAGCGTGGACAGGGGAGTTAGATACGCAGTATTTT
.	many	TRBV11-2	TRBJ2-7	CASSLGPGPSYEQYF	TGTGCCAGCAGCTTAGGACCGGGACCCTCCTACGAGCAGTACTTC
TRBD2	many	TRBV7-9	TRBJ2-2	CASSPGGTGELFF	TGTGCCAGCAGCCCGGGGGGTACCGGGGAGCTGTTTTTT
TRBD2	.	TRBV18	TRBJ2-7	CASSPPMASGGPLNYEQYF	TGTGCCAGCTCACCACCCATGGCTAGCGGGGGCCCATTAAACTACGAGCAGTACTTC